The 21 T cell receptor beta chains presented below share a single source sample, sequenced in a study of T cell responses to AZD1222 COVID-19 vaccine (TCRdb year 2021). Libraries came from the immunoSEQ multiplex PCR assay. This is the immuneACCESS table as TCRdb keeps it, with only in-frame sequences that have V and J called. A part of the clones is gone; compared with another copy, unresolved V genes explain less than half, and the rest is unexplained. This sample lists approximately 61,000 clones; about four fifths were detected once. The ten biggest clones cover over 20% of the sample. In the paper's terms, the time point label means: about 28 days (+/-7) after the second vaccine dose. The sequences come from peripheral blood, collected 28 days after the second AZD1222 dose. All receptors come from an adult who received the AZD1222 COVID-19 vaccine.

The V and J genes are TRBV19 and TRBJ1-2; 8 nucleotides agree with TRBD1. The V gene's germline CDR1 is LNHDA and CDR2 SQIVND (reference sequence). The CDR3 extends over 15 amino acids. The junction had 10 bases not matched to a gene; V was cut back by 10 bases and J by 0 bases. CDR3 in amino acids: CATKRTGNANYGYTF. The CDR3 region has the DNA TGTGCCACCAAAAGGACAGGGAACGCTAACTATGGCTACACCTTC.

The chain carries TRBV9 and TRBJ1-6; the D gene is possibly TRBD1 (5 bases). Germline V lookup: CDR1 SGDLS, CDR2 YYNGEE. The CDR3 sequence is 14 residues long. V was cut by 1 base and J by 10 bases, with 12 bases left in between. CDR3 bases: TGTGCCAGCAGCGTAAATCAGGGAAGGTCACCCCTCCACTTT. It translates to CASSVNQGRSPLHF.

V is TRBV28 and J is TRBJ1-2; the D gene is possibly TRBD1 (6 bases). This CDR3 spans 16 amino acids. CDR1 is MDHEN, CDR2 SYDVKM, per germline. V lost 6 bases and J 0 bases, leaving 17 bases between the germline ends. Here the CDR3 DNA reads TGTGCCAGCAGCCAACCTGGACAGTCACCTAACTATGGCTACACCTTC. Translation: CASSQPGQSPNYGYTF.

The CDR3, as DNA: TGTGCCAGTAGCGGGTCGCCAGGGCCAAGCAATCAGCCCCAGCATTTT. It encodes CASSGSPGPSNQPQHF. V is TRBV19 and J is TRBJ1-5; D is possibly TRBD1 (5 bases). Between the trimmed V and J ends, which lost 6 bases and 1 base, there was a span of 16 bases. Germline V gene sequence: CDR1 LNHDA, CDR2 SQIVND (reference sequence). The CDR3 runs 16 residues. Looking up the rest from reference TRBV19 and TRBJ1-5 gives the full variable domain: DGGITQSPKYLFRKEGQNVTLSCEQNLNHDAMYWYRQDPGQGLRLIYYSQIVNDFQKGDIAEGYSVSREKKESFPLTVTSAQKNPTAFYLCASSGSPGPSNQPQHFGDGTRLSIL.

This clone was observed at least ten times. The chain is built from TRBV4-3 and TRBJ2-3, with 9 positions matching TRBD2. There are 17 residues in the CDR3. Germline lookup yields CDR1 LGHNA and CDR2 YSLEER. V was clipped by 5 bases and J by 6 bases; unmatched bases: 15. The CDR3 DNA reads TGCGCCAGCAGCACTTTAACTAGCGGGCCAAGAGAGGATACGCAGTATTTT. Encoded protein: CASSTLTSGPREDTQYF.

This chain connects TRBV24-1 to TRBJ2-1, with TRBD1 identical over 10 bases. Looked up from germline, CDR1 is KGHDR and CDR2 is SFDVKD. V lost 6 bases to trimming and J lost 3 bases; unmatched junction nucleotides: 7. The CDR3 length is 16 residues. CDR3 amino acids: CATSLSGTGDYNEQFF. CDR3 nucleotide sequence: TGTGCCACCAGTTTATCCGGGACAGGGGACTACAATGAGCAGTTCTTC.

This clone was observed a handful of times. V is TRBV4-2 and J is TRBJ1-3, with 8 bases aligning to TRBD1. Germline CDR1 LGHNA, CDR2 YNFKEQ. CDR3 length: 16 residues. Trimming took 4 bases from V and 0 from J; bases not matched to a gene: 5. CDR3 in amino acids: CASSPNQGASGNTIYF. DNA of the CDR3: TGTGCCAGCAGCCCAAATCAGGGGGCCTCTGGAAACACCATATATTTT.

The chain uses TRBV7-2 and TRBJ2-1; 14 nucleotides match TRBD2. J gave up 8 bases and V 2 bases, and 8 bases lay outside the gene matches. CDR1 SGHTA and CDR2 FQGNSA come from the germline V gene. The CDR3 length is 17 residues. CDR3 sequence: CASSLQGGTSGSYEQFF. In nucleotides, the CDR3 is TGTGCCAGCAGCTTACAGGGGGGGACTAGCGGGAGTTATGAGCAGTTCTTC.

The count of this clone is one. V usage is TRBV28 and J usage is TRBJ2-7; possibly TRBD1 for D (6 bases). This CDR3 is built from 15 residues. V lost 8 bases, J lost 5 bases, and 22 bases lay in between. Germline values: CDR1 MDHEN, CDR2 SYDVKM. The CDR3 nucleotides are TGTGCCAGCTCCACCCAGGTGGGGGCCGCGAACGAGCAGTACTTC. Its translation: CASSTQVGAANEQYF.

The chain combines TRBV3-1 (or the pseudogene TRBV3-2) with TRBJ2-5; no clear D. The length of the CDR3 is 14 residues. The ends were cut back, 1 base at V and 4 bases at J, with 10 bases in the middle. The germline CDR1 and CDR2 sequences are LGHDT and YNNKEL (reference sequence). DNA of the CDR3: TGTGCCAGCAGCCAAGTACGGCGAGGAGAGACCCAGTACTTC. The encoded protein is CASSQVRRGETQYF.

V gene TRBV9 combines with J gene TRBJ1-2; tentative D call: TRBD1 (5 bases). This CDR3 has 16 residues. Germline V CDR1 and CDR2: SGDLS, YYNGEE. The V gene lost 0 bases and the J gene lost 4 bases, with 16 bases spanning the gap. The CDR3 region has the DNA TGTGCCAGCAGCGTAGCATCTTCTCCGGGACTCTATGGCTACACCTTC. This gives the protein CASSVASSPGLYGYTF.

The chain carries TRBV19 and TRBJ1-2; 11 nucleotides align to TRBD1. Germline V gene sequence: CDR1 LNHDA, CDR2 SQIVND (reference sequence). The CDR3 totals 15 residues. V was pared by 4 bases and J by 3 bases, with 4 bases of the junction left unmatched. The CDR3 reads CASSKDRGRDYGYTF. DNA for the CDR3: TGTGCCAGTAGTAAGGACAGGGGGCGTGACTATGGCTACACCTTC.

The chain uses TRBV7-8 and TRBJ1-1; 8 positions match TRBD1. Germline V gene sequence: CDR1 SGHVS, CDR2 FQNEAQ. The CDR3 loop spans 14 amino acids. The V segment lost 5 bases and the J segment 1 base; nucleotides outside the gene matches: 3. The CDR3 loop is CASSRDRWNTEAFF. The CDR3 DNA sequence: TGTGCCAGCAGCCGGGACAGGTGGAACACTGAAGCTTTCTTT.

This rearrangement joins TRBV30 to TRBJ2-1, with 7 bases matching TRBD2. Losses at the gene ends were 3 bases for V and 15 bases for J; bases not matched to a gene: 11. The germline V gene has CDR1 GTSNPN and CDR2 SVGIG (reference sequence). This CDR3 is built from 12 residues. CDR3 coding DNA: TGTGCCTGGAGAGGACTAGTCGGGACTCGGTTCTTC. Translated: CAWRGLVGTRFF.

This rearrangement joins TRBV10-3 to TRBJ1-2; no reliable D call. Trimming cost V 2 bases and J 4 bases, with 8 bases left between them. The CDR3 has 13 amino acids. CDR1 and CDR2 from the germline V gene are ENHRY and SYGVKD. The chain's CDR3 is CAISERQGYGYTF. The CDR3 region has the DNA TGTGCCATCAGTGAGCGGCAAGGCTATGGCTACACCTTC.

This chain joins TRBV4-1 and TRBJ1-4, with D perhaps matching TRBD1 (5 bases). CDR1 and CDR2 from the germline V gene are MGHRA and YSYEKL. V was shortened by 8 bases and J by 5 bases, with 18 bases between the two germline ends. CDR3 length equals 15 residues. DNA of the CDR3: TGCGCCAGCGGCCGGGGCCGACTTCTGAATGAAAAACTGTTTTTT. As protein: CASGRGRLLNEKLFF.

The rearrangement joins TRBV9 to TRBJ2-1; a weak D match, TRBD2 (6 bases). Trimming left V 0 bases short and J 2 bases short, with 9 bases between. CDR1 SGDLS and CDR2 YYNGEE come from the germline V gene. The CDR3 is 15 amino acids. The CDR3 protein is CASSVAGETYNEQFF. The CDR3 DNA is TGTGCCAGCAGCGTAGCGGGGGAAACCTACAATGAGCAGTTCTTC.

V and J are TRBV7-8 and TRBJ2-4; 10 bases map to TRBD2. Germline V gene data show CDR1 as SGHVS and CDR2 as FQNEAQ. The CDR3 contains 16 residues. J was trimmed by 11 bases and V by 4 bases; bases with no gene match: 14. DNA for the CDR3: TGTGCCAGCAGCTCGGGACTAGCGTCCCAGGGGGGGGTTCAGTACTTC. Its translation: CASSSGLASQGGVQYF.

This chain uses TRBV5-6 with TRBJ2-1, with TRBD2 matching over 12 bases. Trimming at V came to 0 bases and at J to 7 bases, leaving 5 bases not matched to a gene. Looked up from germline, CDR1 is SGHDT and CDR2 is YYEEEE. This CDR3 spans 16 amino acids. This chain's CDR3 is CASSLGTSGMNNEQFF. The DNA of the CDR3 is TGTGCCAGCAGCTTGGGGACTAGCGGGATGAATAATGAGCAGTTCTTC. The variable domain in full, completed from reference TRBV5-6 and TRBJ2-1, reads DAGVTQSPTHLIKTRGQQVTLRCSPKSGHDTVSWYQQALGQGPQFIFQYYEEEERQRGNFPDRFSGHQFPNYSSELNVNALLLGDSALYLCASSLGTSGMNNEQFFGPGTRLTVL.

The chain recombines TRBV5-1 with TRBJ2-1; D might be TRBD1 (5 bases). The CDR3 length is 13 residues. Per the germline V gene, CDR1 is SGHRS and CDR2 is YFSETQ. Trimming left V 5 bases short and J 7 bases short, with 13 bases between. CDR3 sequence (DNA): TGCGCCAGCAGTGCCTCCAGGGAAAATGAGCAGTTCTTC. Residues: CASSASRENEQFF.

This chain links TRBV5-1 with TRBJ1-5; no reliable D call. Germline CDR1 reads SGHRS; CDR2 reads YFSETQ. The CDR3 length is 17 residues. Trimming took 0 bases from V and 2 from J, leaving 15 bases between them. Here the CDR3 reads CASSLEPGGSGNQPQHF. Here the CDR3 DNA reads TGCGCCAGCAGCTTGGAACCCGGAGGTAGCGGCAATCAGCCCCAGCATTTT.